Listed here is a single T cell receptor beta chain. Antigen specificity is unknown. Sequencing was performed with immunoSEQ multiplex PCR; in TCRdb, only in-frame clones are kept and a portion is missing. In the table there are 75,000 to 95,000 clones, approximately 90% of which are singletons. The germline CDR1 and CDR2 sequences are MNHNY and SVGAGI (reference sequence). CDR3 length: 15 residues. Trimming removed 7 bases at V and 5 bases at J, with 20 bases between. The record originates from a study of graft-versus-host responses after intestinal transplantation. On the study more broadly: Transplant types were multivisceral, liver-intestinal, or isolated intestinal. Study findings and constraints: GvH clones were found in recipient marrow; some appeared first in ileum or blood.

This specimen consisted of unstimulated CD4+ T cells sorted from spleen or lymph node cells, obtained before transplant. The origin of this receptor is a human donor who was the organ donor for an intestinal transplant. The V and J genes are TRBV6-6 and TRBJ1-2; D not resolved. The CDR3 DNA reads TGTGCCAGCATCTCTCGACCAGGCCCCTCTTATGGCTACACCTTC. Its protein product is CASISRPGPSYGYTF.